Listed here are 12 T cell receptor beta chains from one sample, sequenced in a study of T cell responses to AZD1222 COVID-19 vaccine (dated by TCRdb to the early 2020s). Explained via the paper, the time point label denotes: about 28 days (+/-7) after the second vaccine dose. The receptor library was made with the immunoSEQ multiplex PCR assay. In TCRdb, the immuneACCESS table is reduced to in-frame sequences with V and J assigned. These tables do not hold every clone; where another copy was compared, an unresolved V gene accounts for under half, and the others remain unexplained. The sample includes about 180,000 clones, with 85% to 95% observed a single time. The ten largest clones capture less than 2.5% of the sample. Sequencing was performed on peripheral blood, taken 28 days after the second AZD1222 dose. The origin of the receptors is an adult who received the AZD1222 COVID-19 vaccine.

The chain employs TRBV27 and TRBJ2-3, with a weak D call TRBD1 (6 bases). Germline CDR1 reads MNHEY; CDR2 reads SMNVEV (reference sequence). V lost 5 bases and J lost 0, with 15 bases in between. The CDR3 length is 16 residues. Written as DNA, the CDR3 is TGTGCCAGCAGTAGTACAGGGTTTTCTAGCACAGATACGCAGTATTTT. Translation gives CASSSTGFSSTDTQYF.

This clone was seen just once. The chain combines TRBV30 with TRBJ1-6; D remains ambiguous. Germline CDR1 reads GTSNPN; CDR2 reads SVGIG (reference sequence). The CDR3 spans 12 residues. The V end lost 0 bases, the J end lost 11 bases, and 8 bases lay between the germline ends. The CDR3 loop is CAWSVKRPPLHF. The CDR3 nucleotides are TGTGCCTGGAGTGTTAAGAGGCCACCCCTCCACTTT.

The chain links TRBV7-9 to TRBJ2-7, with 13 bases identical to TRBD2. CDR1 SEHNR and CDR2 FQNEAQ come from the germline V gene (reference sequence). After removal of 2 bases from V and 3 bases from J, the junction contained 10 bases not matched to a gene. The CDR3 contains 18 residues. CDR3 nucleotide sequence: TGTGCCAGCAGCTTATCGGGACTAGCGGGAACGTCGTACTACGAGCAGTACTTC. Translating it yields CASSLSGLAGTSYYEQYF.

CDR3 protein: CASSSLSRQASPLHF. The CDR3 nucleotides read TGTGCCAGCAGCTCCCTATCTCGACAGGCTTCACCCCTCCACTTT. The rearrangement joins TRBV5-6 to TRBJ1-6, with D possibly TRBD1 on 6 matching bases. Between the trimmed V and J ends, which lost 3 bases and 9 bases, there was a span of 16 bases. The CDR3 runs 15 residues. Germline V gene data show CDR1 as SGHDT and CDR2 as YYEEEE. The whole variable domain, filled in from reference TRBV5-6 and TRBJ1-6, reads DAGVTQSPTHLIKTRGQQVTLRCSPKSGHDTVSWYQQALGQGPQFIFQYYEEEERQRGNFPDRFSGHQFPNYSSELNVNALLLGDSALYLCASSSLSRQASPLHFGNGTRLTVT.

This clone was detected only a few times. DNA for the CDR3: TGTGCCAGCAGTTATCTGGCCTTCGGACAAGAGACCCAGTACTTC. Amino acid sequence: CASSYLAFGQETQYF. The chain has TRBV6-5 and TRBJ2-5; D gene uncertain. V lost 3 bases and J lost 2, with 13 bases in between. The CDR3 consists of 15 residues. Germline lookup yields CDR1 MNHEY and CDR2 SVGAGI.

The V gene is TRBV5-4, the J gene TRBJ2-4, with TRBD2 identical over 11 bases. The CDR3 extends over 16 amino acids. The junction had 10 bases not matched to a gene; V was cut back by 5 bases and J by 6 bases. From germline, CDR1 is SGHNT and CDR2 YYREEE (reference sequence). CDR3 in DNA: TGTGCCAGCAGTAATGTAGCGGGGGGGATACTAAACATTCAGTACTTC. This encodes CASSNVAGGILNIQYF.

The J gene is TRBJ1-5, the V gene TRBV19; TRBD1 matches 10 bases. Germline CDR1 is LNHDA and CDR2 is SQIVND (reference sequence). The CDR3 covers 15 residues. J was trimmed by 5 bases and V by 1 base; bases with no gene match: 2. Written as DNA, the CDR3 is TGTGCCAGTAGTATAGGGACAGGGGGGTATCAGCCCCAGCATTTT. Translating it yields CASSIGTGGYQPQHF.

Ten or more counts support this clone. This chain links TRBV7-6 with TRBJ2-7, with TRBD1 matching 11 bases. Germline V gives CDR1 SGHVS, CDR2 FNYEAQ. The CDR3 is made up of 15 amino acids. Trimming cost V 1 base and J 4 bases; bases outside gene matches: 3. CDR3 in amino acids: CASSLGDRGVYEQYF. CDR3 DNA: TGTGCCAGCAGCTTAGGGGACAGGGGGGTTTACGAGCAGTACTTC.

The chain recombines TRBV5-1 with TRBJ2-5; D is undetermined. With 4 bases removed from V and 0 bases from J, the gap between germline ends came to 7 bases. CDR3 length: 13 amino acids. CDR1 and CDR2 (germline): SGHRS, YFSETQ. In DNA form, the CDR3 reads TGCGCCAGCAGCCTATGGGACCAAGAGACCCAGTACTTC. Encoded protein: CASSLWDQETQYF.

The chain has TRBV5-4 and TRBJ2-6; D gene ambiguous. Trimming stripped 2 bases from V and 0 bases from J, with 6 bases between. From germline, CDR1 is SGHNT and CDR2 YYREEE (reference sequence). CDR3 length: 15 amino acids. In DNA, the CDR3 is TGTGCCAGCAGCTTATTGAACTCTGGGGCCAACGTCCTGACTTTC. This codes for CASSLLNSGANVLTF.

The rearrangement uses TRBV6-5 and TRBJ2-5, with TRBD2 identical over 10 bases. There are 14 residues in the CDR3. Per germline, CDR1 MNHEY and CDR2 SVGAGI. V trimming: 5 bases; J trimming: 2 bases; junction bases outside the gene matches: 2. This CDR3 reads CASSRTSGQETQYF. Written as DNA, the CDR3 is TGTGCCAGCAGTCGGACTAGCGGTCAAGAGACCCAGTACTTC.

The genes are TRBV4-3 and TRBJ2-7, with TRBD2 identical over 7 bases. The J segment lost 3 bases and the V segment lost 2 bases, leaving 7 bases of the junction unmatched. The CDR3 sequence is 15 residues long. Germline V gene sequence: CDR1 LGHNA, CDR2 YSLEER. CDR3 DNA sequence: TGCGCCAGCAGCCAACAGGGAGGGTTCAGCTACGAGCAGTACTTC. Translation: CASSQQGGFSYEQYF.